This paragraph covers one T cell receptor beta chain sequence. This entry comes from a study of T cells in Graves' hyperthyroidism and ophthalmopathy. RNA transcripts gave rise to amplified TCR beta CDR3 regions. First-round RT-PCR of the TCR CDR3 relied on the HTBI primer set. Using its own MiXCR run on the multiplex PCR reads, TCRdb lists one record per CDR3 protein. Seen here are 400,000 to 550,000 distinct CDR3 sequences, around 14% observed once, and the top ten hold 15% to 20%. With a duration under 2 months, the hyperthyroidism was newly diagnosed in patients aged 18 to 65. Patients having uncontrolled infection, another autoimmune disease, pregnancy or lactation were not included. Each 10 ml fresh peripheral blood draw supplied the PBMCs. The clonotype was recovered from a woman aged 18-29 years with Graves' hyperthyroidism. Sequenced: blood.

CDR3: CASSLAVGGHSNYGYTF. The DNA of the CDR3 is TGTGCCAGCAGCTTAGCAGTAGGAGGACACTCAAACTATGGCTACACCTTC. The V gene is TRBV11-2, the J gene TRBJ1-2; TRBD1 is a possible D gene (5 bases). The V gene lost 1 base and the J gene lost 2 bases, with 17 bases spanning the gap. Germline V gene sequence: CDR1 SGHAT, CDR2 FQNNGV. The CDR3 extends over 17 amino acids.